The 31 T cell receptor beta chains below were found in one sample sequenced in a study of radiotherapy plus CTLA-4 blockade in lung cancer (dated by TCRdb to the late 2010s). The protocol used for the library was the immunoSEQ multiplex PCR assay. TCRdb stores this immuneACCESS table with in-frame sequences only. Part of the clones is absent; in the studies checked, under half of the shortfall reflects unresolved V genes, and no reason is known for the rest. The sample table shows approximately 97,000 clones, and around four fifths are seen once. The ten largest clones add up to 0.65% to 1% of the sample. The sample consisted of peripheral blood, taken from a patient treated with radiotherapy plus ipilimumab. These receptors came from a human donor with non-small cell lung cancer who had stable disease on radiotherapy plus ipilimumab.

The chain couples TRBV28 to TRBJ2-7, with TRBD2 as a possible D gene (5 bases). The CDR3 contains 15 residues. The V end lost 2 bases, the J end lost 1 base, and 12 bases lay between the germline ends. Looked up from germline, CDR1 is MDHEN and CDR2 is SYDVKM. The CDR3 loop is CASSLEASGSYEQYF. The CDR3 nucleotides are TGTGCCAGCAGTTTAGAAGCGTCGGGGTCCTACGAGCAGTACTTC.

The J gene is TRBJ1-4, the V gene TRBV29-1, with unresolved D. V lost 7 bases to trimming and J lost 0 bases, with 15 bases between them. Germline CDR1 is SQVTM and CDR2 is ANQGSEA. This CDR3 is built from 15 residues. CDR3 sequence: CSARDTPATNEKLFF. The CDR3, as DNA: TGCAGCGCCAGAGACACCCCGGCAACTAATGAAAAACTGTTTTTT.

This clone was seen a few times. This chain connects TRBV10-3 to TRBJ1-3; D might be TRBD1 (5 bases). This CDR3 is 14 amino acids long. Trimming pared 9 bases from V and 1 base from J, leaving 13 bases between. Germline V gene sequence: CDR1 ENHRY, CDR2 SYGVKD. The CDR3 sequence: CAIGTPRSGNTIYF. CDR3 coding DNA: TGTGCCATAGGGACCCCTAGGTCTGGAAACACCATATATTTT.

The gene calls are TRBV7-3 and TRBJ2-2, with TRBD1 identical over 7 bases. The junction had 7 bases not matched to a gene; V was cut back by 6 bases and J by 6 bases. This CDR3 spans 14 amino acids. In germline, CDR1 is SGHTA, CDR2 FQGTGA. CDR3 nucleotide sequence: TGTGCCAGCAGTCGACTACAGGGGCCCGGGGAGCTGTTTTTT. Translation gives CASSRLQGPGELFF.

This clone was seen a single time. V and J are TRBV9 and TRBJ1-5; a possible D gene is TRBD1 (6 bases). Germline CDR1 is SGDLS and CDR2 is YYNGEE. The V gene lost 4 bases and the J gene lost 5 bases, with 10 bases spanning the gap. The CDR3 consists of 13 residues. The CDR3 protein is CASSPEGDQPQHF. Here the CDR3 DNA reads TGTGCCAGCAGCCCAGAGGGGGATCAGCCCCAGCATTTT.

V gene TRBV19 combines with J gene TRBJ2-7; possibly TRBD1 or TRBD2 for D (6 bases each). Germline V gene data show CDR1 as LNHDA and CDR2 as SQIVND (reference sequence). Trimming removed 8 bases at V and 5 bases at J, with 25 bases between. The CDR3 runs 16 residues. CDR3 nucleotide sequence: TGTGCCAGTTCCCTAAGGGCTCTAGGGGGGCAAGACGAGCAGTACTTC. Its protein is CASSLRALGGQDEQYF.

This chain joins TRBV5-1 and TRBJ1-1; D is perhaps TRBD1 (6 bases). V lost 4 bases and J lost 0, with 16 bases in between. This CDR3 spans 16 amino acids. Germline V gene sequence: CDR1 SGHRS, CDR2 YFSETQ. This chain's CDR3 is CASSPQQGLMNTEAFF. CDR3 nucleotides: TGCGCCAGCAGCCCACAACAGGGACTGATGAACACTGAAGCTTTCTTT.

The rearrangement uses TRBV5-1 and TRBJ2-6; D ambiguous. This CDR3 has 16 amino acids. The germline V and J ends were trimmed by 5 bases and 11 bases, with 23 bases remaining between them. CDR1 and CDR2 (germline): SGHRS, YFSETQ. CDR3 in amino acids: CASSPTSDGWVDVLTF. CDR3 in DNA: TGCGCCAGCAGTCCGACATCGGACGGCTGGGTGGACGTCCTGACTTTC.

A single count supports this clone. The chain links TRBV7-2 to TRBJ2-3; 15 nucleotides match TRBD2. With 1 base clipped from V and 4 bases from J, the junction kept 6 bases outside the gene matches. CDR1 SGHTA and CDR2 FQGNSA come from the germline V gene. The CDR3 has 18 residues. CDR3 protein: CASSLVRTSGGASDTQYF. The CDR3 nucleotides are TGTGCCAGCAGCTTAGTTAGGACTAGCGGGGGGGCATCAGATACGCAGTATTTT. The full variable domain, completed using reference TRBV7-2 and TRBJ2-3, is GAGVSQSPSNKVTEKGKDVELRCDPISGHTALYWYRQSLGQGLEFLIYFQGNSAPDKSGLPSDRFSAERTGGSVSTLTIQRTQQEDSAVYLCASSLVRTSGGASDTQYFGPGTRLTVL.

The chain joins TRBV25-1 to TRBJ2-3; no reliable D call. The CDR3 sequence is 16 residues long. CDR1 and CDR2 (germline): MGHDK, SYGVNS. V was cut by 2 bases and J by 2 bases, with 14 bases left in between. The CDR3 loop is CASSEARRGLTDTQYF. In DNA form, the CDR3 reads TGTGCCAGCAGTGAAGCACGTAGAGGCCTCACAGATACGCAGTATTTT.

With respect to this clone: The same CDR3 arises from other DNA sequences in this sample as well. The chain has TRBV28 and TRBJ2-7; D is uncertain. This CDR3 spans 12 amino acids. CDR1 is MDHEN and CDR2 is SYDVKM in the germline V gene. Trimming took 2 bases from V and 3 from J, leaving 5 bases between them. This CDR3 is CASSLPGYEQYF. The CDR3, as DNA: TGTGCCAGCAGTTTACCGGGCTACGAGCAGTACTTC.

The CDR3 loop is CASSQAGADGYTF. The CDR3 coding sequence is TGCGCCAGCAGCCAAGCAGGGGCGGATGGCTACACCTTC. The rearrangement joins TRBV4-3 to TRBJ1-2; tentatively, D is TRBD1 (6 bases). This CDR3 comprises 13 residues. CDR1 is LGHNA and CDR2 is YSLEER in the germline V gene. V was clipped by 1 base and J by 6 bases, with 9 bases between them.

The J gene is TRBJ2-5, the V gene TRBV6-1, with 7 bases lining up with TRBD2. This CDR3 has 15 amino acids. Looked up from germline, CDR1 is MNHNS and CDR2 is SASEGT. V was pared by 0 bases and J by 1 base, with 2 bases of the junction left unmatched. CDR3 bases: TGTGCCAGCAGTGAAGCTGGACTAGTCCAAGAGACCCAGTACTTC. Translated, it gives CASSEAGLVQETQYF.

This clone was detected only a few times. The V gene is TRBV10-3, the J gene TRBJ2-7; no clear D gene. Germline CDR1 reads ENHRY; CDR2 reads SYGVKD. This CDR3 is built from 12 residues. V was cut by 5 bases and J by 2 bases, with 7 bases left in between. CDR3 coding DNA: TGTGCCATCAGTCCGGAAGCCTACGAGCAGTACTTC. Amino acid sequence: CAISPEAYEQYF.

Note on this clone: This sample also contains other DNA sequences that code for the same CDR3. The rearrangement joins TRBV18 to TRBJ1-1; no clear D. Trimming left V 6 bases short and J 1 base short, with 9 bases between. This CDR3 region has 13 residues. The germline V gene has CDR1 KGHSH and CDR2 LQKENI. The CDR3 region has the DNA TGTGCCAGCTCCCGCCAGGAGAACACTGAAGCTTTCTTT. Its translation: CASSRQENTEAFF.

The rearrangement uses TRBV7-2 and TRBJ1-3; D remains unclear. Germline V gene lookup returns CDR1 SGHTA and CDR2 FQGNSA. The CDR3 is 13 residues long. With 4 bases removed from V and 5 bases from J, the gap between germline ends came to 9 bases. In DNA, the CDR3 is TGTGCCAGCAGCTCGGACTTCAGAAACACCATATATTTT. As protein: CASSSDFRNTIYF.

The chain carries TRBV19 and TRBJ2-1; 9 bases align to TRBD1. From germline, CDR1 is LNHDA and CDR2 SQIVND (reference sequence). V was pared by 4 bases and J by 10 bases, with 5 bases of the junction left unmatched. The CDR3 loop spans 13 amino acids. CDR3 region: CASSRDRVGEQFF. The CDR3 nucleotides are TGTGCCAGTAGTAGGGACAGGGTAGGAGAGCAGTTCTTC.

The chain is built from TRBV5-1 and TRBJ2-5; no definite D call. The CDR3 has 14 amino acids. CDR1 is SGHRS and CDR2 is YFSETQ in the germline V gene. Trimming took 3 bases from V and 1 from J, leaving 10 bases between them. CDR3 sequence: CASSWSSSQETQYF. The CDR3 bases are TGCGCCAGCAGCTGGAGTAGCAGCCAAGAGACCCAGTACTTC.

The chain has TRBV5-1 and TRBJ2-3; tentative D call: TRBD1 (6 bases). CDR3 length: 16 residues. With 5 bases removed from V and 0 bases from J, the gap between germline ends came to 16 bases. Looked up from germline, CDR1 is SGHRS and CDR2 is YFSETQ. In DNA, the CDR3 is TGCGCCAGCAGATCTTACAGGGAAGCTAGCACAGATACGCAGTATTTT. This sequence encodes CASRSYREASTDTQYF.

The rearrangement uses TRBV28 and TRBJ1-5, with TRBD1 matching over 8 bases. CDR3 length: 16 residues. V shed 5 bases, J shed 6 bases, and the junction held 12 bases outside the gene matches. Germline-derived CDR1 and CDR2 are MDHEN and SYDVKM. In nucleotides, the CDR3 is TGTGCCAGCAGTACCTTCGGCAGGGGGCAGGGTCAGCCCCAGCATTTT. Translation gives CASSTFGRGQGQPQHF.

This clone was seen only once. J is TRBJ2-5 and V is TRBV28; TRBD2 matches at 9 bases. The CDR3 consists of 15 residues. Germline V CDR1 and CDR2: MDHEN, SYDVKM. V lost 5 bases and J lost 4; bases outside the gene matches: 8. CDR3 sequence reads: CASSRGGAGGETQYF. In DNA, the CDR3 is TGTGCCAGCAGTCGCGGGGGGGCGGGAGGAGAGACCCAGTACTTC.

The chain links TRBV2 to TRBJ2-7; maybe TRBD1 (5 bases). CDR1 and CDR2 (germline): SNHLY, FYNNEI. The CDR3 length is 13 residues. V was cut by 7 bases and J by 0 bases, with 10 bases left in between. The CDR3 DNA reads as TGTGCCAGCAACCCAGGGAACTCCTACGAGCAGTACTTC. Its translation: CASNPGNSYEQYF.

The genes are TRBV7-2 and TRBJ2-1, with D perhaps given as TRBD1 or TRBD2 (7 bases each). CDR1 and CDR2 (germline): SGHTA, FQGNSA. The length of the CDR3 is 15 residues. The ends were cut back, 5 bases at V and 1 base at J, with 12 bases in the middle. The CDR3 reads CASSQGGSSYNEQFF. As DNA, the CDR3 is TGTGCCAGCAGCCAGGGGGGGTCGTCCTACAATGAGCAGTTCTTC.

This sequence joins TRBV6-6 and TRBJ1-1; D is unresolved. The germline gives CDR1 MNHNY, CDR2 SVGAGI (reference sequence). Deletions cut 2 bases from V and 2 bases from J, with 9 bases between. This CDR3 spans 14 amino acids. Written as DNA, the CDR3 is TGTGCCAGCAGTTACACAGCCATCAACACTGAAGCTTTCTTT. It yields the protein CASSYTAINTEAFF.

The rearrangement uses TRBV7-3 and TRBJ1-1, with D tentatively TRBD1 (5 bases). This CDR3 is 12 amino acids long. Per the germline V gene, CDR1 is SGHTA and CDR2 is FQGTGA. The V gene lost 3 bases and the J gene lost 10 bases, with 12 bases spanning the gap. CDR3 nucleotide sequence: TGTGCCAGCAGCTTGGGCCAGGGAGTAGCTTTCTTT. Protein product: CASSLGQGVAFF. Based on the CDR3 plus reference TRBV7-3 and TRBJ1-1, the full variable domain is GAGVSQTPSNKVTEKGKYVELRCDPISGHTALYWYRQSLGQGPEFLIYFQGTGAADDSGLPNDRFFAVRPEGSVSTLKIQRTERGDSAVYLCASSLGQGVAFFGQGTRLTVV.

CDR3 bases: TGTGCCAGCAGCCTGGGACTGATATTCACAGATACGCAGTATTTT. Protein product: CASSLGLIFTDTQYF. V usage is TRBV9 and J usage is TRBJ2-3; D perhaps matches TRBD2 (6 bases). There are 15 residues in the CDR3. V lost 4 bases to trimming and J lost 2 bases, with 14 bases between them. Germline V CDR1 and CDR2: SGDLS, YYNGEE.

V usage is TRBV5-4 and J usage is TRBJ2-1; unclear D gene. Between the trimmed V and J ends, which lost 0 bases and 6 bases, there was a span of 13 bases. CDR3 size: 15 residues. From germline, CDR1 is SGHNT and CDR2 YYREEE (reference sequence). CDR3 loop: CASSLGSLVGNEQFF. Written as DNA, the CDR3 is TGTGCCAGCAGCTTGGGGTCGCTAGTAGGCAATGAGCAGTTCTTC.

This chain connects TRBV6-1 to TRBJ2-7; D not certain. Trimming pared 6 bases from V and 2 bases from J, leaving 11 bases between. The CDR3 covers 13 residues. Germline loops: CDR1 MNHNS, CDR2 SASEGT. CDR3 amino acids: CASRPQTTYEQYF. The DNA for the CDR3 is TGTGCCAGCAGACCTCAGACAACCTACGAGCAGTACTTC.

The chain is built from TRBV2 and TRBJ1-2, with 7 bases aligning to TRBD1. The CDR3 totals 15 residues. The J segment lost 3 bases and the V segment lost 6 bases, leaving 10 bases of the junction unmatched. Germline CDR1 SNHLY, CDR2 FYNNEI. The CDR3 region has the DNA TGTGCCAGCAGCATCACAGGGGAAGGGTACTATGGCTACACCTTC. Translation: CASSITGEGYYGYTF.

This clone has only one observation. The junction departs from germline at one end; a sequencing error may be responsible. The chain employs TRBV2 and TRBJ2-5, with 7 bases identical to TRBD1. The CDR3 totals 16 residues. From germline, CDR1 is SNHLY and CDR2 FYNNEI. CDR3 residues: CASSFPQGEHQETQYF. DNA of the CDR3: TGTGCCAGCAGTTTCCCCCAGGGGGAGCACCAGGAGACCCAGTACTTC.

The chain couples TRBV30 to TRBJ2-7; D may be TRBD2 (5 bases). Germline-derived CDR1 and CDR2 are GTSNPN and SVGIG (reference sequence). This CDR3 has 15 amino acids. Deletions cut 2 bases from V and 0 bases from J, with 14 bases between. This CDR3 is CAWSSFRGSSYEQYF. The CDR3 DNA sequence: TGTGCCTGGAGTTCTTTTCGGGGAAGCTCCTACGAGCAGTACTTC.